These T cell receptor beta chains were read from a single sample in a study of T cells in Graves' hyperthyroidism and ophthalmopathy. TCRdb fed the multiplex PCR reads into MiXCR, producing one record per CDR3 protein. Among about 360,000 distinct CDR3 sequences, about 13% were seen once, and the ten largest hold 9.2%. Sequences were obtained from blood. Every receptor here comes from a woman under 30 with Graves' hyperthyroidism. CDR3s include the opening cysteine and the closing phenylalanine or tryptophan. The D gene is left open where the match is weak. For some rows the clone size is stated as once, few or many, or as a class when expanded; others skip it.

CDR3 protein: CASSLSAGGEQYF
CDR3 DNA: TGTGCCAGCAGTTTATCCGCCGGGGGCGAGCAGTACTTC
clone size: many
D gene: -
V gene: TRBV12-3/TRBV12-4
J gene: TRBJ2-7

CDR3 protein: CASSPQGHYSYTF
CDR3 DNA: TGTGCCAGCAGTCCTCAGGGCCACTATAGCTACACCTTC
clone size: -
D gene: -
V gene: TRBV27
J gene: TRBJ1-2

CDR3 protein: CASSFAGDTQYF
CDR3 DNA: TGTGCCAGCAGCTTCGCAGGAGATACGCAGTATTTT
clone size: many
D gene: -
V gene: TRBV7-3
J gene: TRBJ2-3

CDR3 protein: CASSQAPREYGYTF
CDR3 DNA: TGCGCCAGCAGCCAAGCTCCCAGGGAGTATGGCTACACCTTC
clone size: -
D gene: -
V gene: TRBV4-1
J gene: TRBJ1-2

CDR3 protein: CASSPPRGLAGGGWTDTQYF
CDR3 DNA: TGTGCCAGCAGTCCCCCCCGAGGACTAGCGGGGGGGGGCTGGACAGATACGCAGTATTTT
clone size: few
D gene: TRBD2
V gene: TRBV6-1
J gene: TRBJ2-3

CDR3 protein: CASSGRENTQAFF
CDR3 DNA: TGTGCCAGCAGTGGACGGGAGAACACGCAAGCTTTCTTT
clone size: many
D gene: -
V gene: TRBV6-1
J gene: TRBJ1-1

CDR3 protein: CASSPEGHYNEQFF
CDR3 DNA: TGTGCCAGCAGTCCGGAGGGCCACTACAATGAGCAGTTCTTC
clone size: many
D gene: -
V gene: TRBV27
J gene: TRBJ2-1

CDR3 protein: CASSLGQLTGELFF
CDR3 DNA: TGTGCCAGCAGTTTGGGGCAGCTCACCGGGGAGCTGTTTTTT
clone size: -
D gene: -
V gene: TRBV27
J gene: TRBJ2-2

CDR3 protein: CASSPADGGEQFF
CDR3 DNA: TGTGCCAGCAGCCCCGCGGACGGGGGTGAGCAGTTCTTC
clone size: -
D gene: -
V gene: TRBV9
J gene: TRBJ2-1

CDR3 protein: CAWSVGLALHEQYF
CDR3 DNA: TGTGCCTGGAGTGTAGGACTAGCCCTTCACGAGCAGTACTTC
clone size: many
D gene: TRBD2
V gene: TRBV30
J gene: TRBJ2-7

CDR3 protein: CASTLDWTTEAFF
CDR3 DNA: TGTGCCAGCACCCTGGACTGGACCACTGAAGCTTTCTTT
clone size: many
D gene: -
V gene: TRBV12-3/TRBV12-4
J gene: TRBJ1-1

CDR3 protein: CASSLMGQGYTF
CDR3 DNA: TGTGCCAGCAGCTTAATGGGCCAGGGATACACCTTC
clone size: few
D gene: -
V gene: TRBV7-9
J gene: TRBJ1-2